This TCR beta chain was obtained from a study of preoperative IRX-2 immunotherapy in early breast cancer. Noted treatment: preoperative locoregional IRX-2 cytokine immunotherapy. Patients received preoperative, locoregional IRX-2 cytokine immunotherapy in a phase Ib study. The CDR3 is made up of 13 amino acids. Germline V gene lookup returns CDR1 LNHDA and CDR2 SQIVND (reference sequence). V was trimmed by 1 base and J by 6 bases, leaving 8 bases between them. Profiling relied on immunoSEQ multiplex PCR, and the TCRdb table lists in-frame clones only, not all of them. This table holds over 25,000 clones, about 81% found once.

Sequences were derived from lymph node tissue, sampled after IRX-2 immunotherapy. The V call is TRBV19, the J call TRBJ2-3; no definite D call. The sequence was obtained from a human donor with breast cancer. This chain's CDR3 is CASSIVAFDTQYF. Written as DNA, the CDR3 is TGTGCCAGTAGTATAGTTGCATTCGATACGCAGTATTTT.